Each of the 32 T cell receptor beta chains below was sequenced from the same sample in a study of Graves' ophthalmopathy and Graves' hyperthyroidism. As the template, RNA transcripts were used to amplify TCR beta CDR3 regions. After a first-round RT-PCR with HTBI primers, a second-round multiplex PCR was run. TCRdb independently ran MiXCR on the multiplex PCR reads; one entry per CDR3 protein. The sample lists over a million distinct CDR3 sequences; 36% were seen once. Material: peripheral blood or thyroid tissue (not recorded which). The receptor source for this set is an adult man with Graves' hyperthyroidism.

The CDR3 reads CSVYQGGETIYF. Here the CDR3 DNA reads TGCAGCGTCTATCAAGGGGGAGAGACCATATATTTT. This chain links TRBV29-1 with TRBJ1-3; weak D call: TRBD1 (6 bases). Between the trimmed V and J ends, which lost 6 bases and 10 bases, there was a span of 16 bases. In germline, CDR1 is SQVTM, CDR2 ANQGSEA. The CDR3 is 12 amino acids.

This clonotype was seen repeatedly, ten times or more. This chain links TRBV10-3 with TRBJ2-6, with D possibly TRBD2 on 5 matching bases. This CDR3 comprises 14 residues. From germline, CDR1 is ENHRY and CDR2 SYGVKD. The V and J ends lost 2 bases and 8 bases respectively, with 10 bases between them. The CDR3 DNA follows: TGTGCCATCAGTGAGGAGTCGGGAACCAACGTCCTGACTTTC. Translated: CAISEESGTNVLTF.

This clonotype was picked up a small number of times. The V and J genes are TRBV4-1 and TRBJ2-7; perhaps TRBD1 as D (6 bases). Germline CDR1 MGHRA, CDR2 YSYEKL. Trimming removed 1 base from V and 3 bases from J, with 10 bases in between. CDR3 length: 14 amino acids. The CDR3 coding sequence is TGCGCCAGCAGCCAAGGGACAGAGCTCTACGAGCAGTACTTC. It specifies CASSQGTELYEQYF.

V gene TRBV7-2 combines with J gene TRBJ2-5; D possibly corresponds to TRBD2 (7 bases). The germline V and J ends were trimmed by 6 bases and 5 bases, with 13 bases remaining between them. The CDR3 runs 13 residues. The germline CDR1 and CDR2 sequences are SGHTA and FQGNSA. The CDR3 coding sequence is TGTGCCAGCAGAGCGCGGGGGCTTGAGACCCAGTACTTC. The encoded protein is CASRARGLETQYF.

The chain has TRBV5-1 and TRBJ1-5; D is undetermined. The V end was cut by 0 bases, the J end by 11 bases, with 18 bases between. CDR3 length: 15 amino acids. Germline CDR1 reads SGHRS; CDR2 reads YFSETQ. The CDR3 loop is CASSLGGSGQETQHF. CDR3 in DNA: TGCGCCAGCAGCTTGGGAGGCTCCGGGCAAGAGACCCAGCATTTT.

J is TRBJ1-1 and V is TRBV25-1; 9 bases agree with TRBD1. CDR1 and CDR2 (germline): MGHDK, SYGVNS. CDR3 length: 12 amino acids. CDR3 in DNA: TGTCCCAACAGGGGGCCCGATACTGAAGCTTTCTTT. Translating gives CPNRGPDTEAFF.

The rearrangement links TRBV10-2 to TRBJ2-7; 13 nucleotides match TRBD2. CDR1 and CDR2 (germline): WSHSY, SAAADI. The CDR3 totals 15 residues. V lost 4 bases, J lost 6 bases, and 6 bases stayed unmatched. The CDR3, as DNA: TGCGCCAGCAGTGCCGGACTAGCGGGAGCAGCCGAGCAGTACTTC. Amino acids: CASSAGLAGAAEQYF.

The V gene is TRBV7-7, the J gene TRBJ2-5; 8 bases are a match to TRBD1. The ends lost 1 base at V and 7 bases at J; junction bases unmatched: 2. The CDR3 totals 13 residues. CDR1 and CDR2 (germline): SSHAT, FNYEAQ (reference sequence). The CDR3 sequence: CASSLGTGWTQYF. The CDR3 coding sequence is TGTGCCAGCAGCTTAGGGACAGGGTGGACCCAGTACTTC.

This clonotype has a count of ten or more. The chain employs TRBV2 and TRBJ1-2; D remains ambiguous. The CDR3 extends over 11 amino acids. The germline CDR1 and CDR2 sequences are SNHLY and FYNNEI. V lost 2 bases and J lost 5, with 3 bases in between. In nucleotides, the CDR3 is TGTGCCAGCAGTGAACAGTATGGCTACACCTTC. Its protein is CASSEQYGYTF. The full variable domain, with the rest looked up from reference TRBV2 and TRBJ1-2, is EPEVTQTPSHQVTQMGQEVILRCVPISNHLYFYWYRQILGQKVEFLVSFYNNEISEKSEIFDDQFSVERPDGSNFTLKIRSTKLEDSAMYFCASSEQYGYTFGSGTRLTVV.

The rearrangement links TRBV7-8 to TRBJ1-3; TRBD1 is a possible D gene (5 bases). This CDR3 contains 17 residues. The V end was cut by 5 bases, the J end by 5 bases, with 22 bases between. CDR1 is SGHVS and CDR2 is FQNEAQ in the germline V gene. The CDR3 DNA is TGTGCCAGCAGCCAATTTGGGTCCGGGACTTTTAGAAACACCATATATTTT. Its protein product is CASSQFGSGTFRNTIYF.

This rearrangement joins TRBV20-1 to TRBJ2-3; TRBD1 matches at 9 bases. The CDR3 is 16 amino acids. Germline V CDR1 and CDR2: DFQATT, SNEGSKA (reference sequence). J gave up 0 bases and V 2 bases, and 6 bases lay outside the gene matches. The CDR3 sequence: CSARSHRGLSTDTQYF. CDR3 DNA: TGCAGTGCTAGATCGCACAGGGGGCTTAGCACAGATACGCAGTATTTT.

This clonotype has ten or more counts. This chain links TRBV5-6 with TRBJ2-5; no firm D call. V was pared by 2 bases and J by 5 bases, with 10 bases between. The CDR3 contains 13 residues. Germline CDR1 SGHDT, CDR2 YYEEEE. The CDR3 bases are TGTGCCAGCAGCTTCAACGGTCGGGAGACCCAGTACTTC. It specifies CASSFNGRETQYF.

The chain links TRBV7-9 to TRBJ2-7; 9 bases line up with TRBD1. Germline CDR1 and CDR2: SEHNR and FQNEAQ (reference sequence). The CDR3 extends over 14 amino acids. V was pared by 8 bases and J by 3 bases, with 8 bases of the junction left unmatched. In DNA form, the CDR3 reads TGTGCCAGCCCCAACCGGGACAGGGACTACGAGCAGTACTTC. Its translation: CASPNRDRDYEQYF.

The chain links TRBV29-1 to TRBJ1-2; the D gene is possibly TRBD1 (5 bases). The CDR3 is 14 amino acids. Germline V CDR1 and CDR2: SQVTM, ANQGSEA. V lost 7 bases to trimming and J lost 2 bases, with 17 bases between them. As DNA, the CDR3 is TGCAGCGGAGCAGGGTGGGCCGGAAACTATGGCTACACCTTC. Amino acids: CSGAGWAGNYGYTF.

Points on this clonotype: A much bigger clone sits one base away, suggesting this may be a read error. The rearrangement uses TRBV10-3 and TRBJ2-5, with D possibly called TRBD1 or TRBD2 (5 bases each). Germline V lookup: CDR1 ENHRY, CDR2 SYGVKD. The CDR3 has 14 residues. CDR3 sequence reads: CAISQSGPQETQYF. The CDR3 region has the DNA TGTGCCATCAGTCAGTCGGGACCGCAAGAGACCCAGTACTTC.

This rearrangement joins TRBV7-2 to TRBJ2-5; D is perhaps TRBD1 or TRBD2 (6 bases each). The V gene lost 5 bases and the J gene lost 4 bases, with 17 bases spanning the gap. CDR3 size: 15 residues. The germline CDR1 and CDR2 sequences are SGHTA and FQGNSA. This chain's CDR3 is CASSPQGQAGETQYF. CDR3 sequence (DNA): TGTGCCAGCAGCCCACAGGGACAAGCGGGAGAGACCCAGTACTTC.

Ten or more counts support this clonotype. The chain's CDR3 is CASSVEPGQGNEKLFF. The DNA of the CDR3 is TGTGCCAGCAGCGTAGAGCCGGGACAGGGGAATGAAAAACTGTTTTTT. The chain carries TRBV9 and TRBJ1-4; 10 nucleotides align to TRBD1. Germline trimming cut 0 bases from V and 5 bases from J; bases unmatched to any gene: 4. Germline loops: CDR1 SGDLS, CDR2 YYNGEE. This CDR3 has 16 residues.

This clonotype occurred a few times. V and J are TRBV7-3 and TRBJ2-7; 7 bases match TRBD2. Near its end, the DNA agrees better with TRBJ2-1, so the J call may be wrong. The V gene's germline CDR1 is SGHTA and CDR2 FQGTGA. The CDR3 consists of 11 residues. The DNA of the CDR3 is TGTGCCAGCGGGTCGGGAGGTGAGCAGTTCTTC. Translating gives CASGSGGEQFF.

This clonotype was seen many times. The chain links TRBV7-2 to TRBJ1-5; D remains ambiguous. The CDR3 spans 13 residues. CDR1 and CDR2 (germline): SGHTA, FQGNSA. Trimming removed 5 bases at V and 1 base at J, with 6 bases between. The CDR3 nucleotides are TGTGCCAGCAGCACGACAAGCAATCAGCCCCAGCATTTT. This translates into CASSTTSNQPQHF. Based on the CDR3 plus reference TRBV7-2 and TRBJ1-5, the full variable domain is GAGVSQSPSNKVTEKGKDVELRCDPISGHTALYWYRQSLGQGLEFLIYFQGNSAPDKSGLPSDRFSAERTGGSVSTLTIQRTQQEDSAVYLCASSTTSNQPQHFGDGTRLSIL.

The rearrangement links TRBV5-1 to TRBJ2-5; 7 bases line up with TRBD2. CDR1 and CDR2 from the germline V gene are SGHRS and YFSETQ. V was clipped by 7 bases and J by 3 bases; unmatched bases: 12. The CDR3 is 15 residues long. CDR3 coding DNA: TGCGCCAGCGTGAGCGGGACCGGGGCCAAAGAGACCCAGTACTTC. Its translation is CASVSGTGAKETQYF.

The J gene is TRBJ2-2, the V gene TRBV7-6; the D is unclear. V lost 1 base and J lost 6, with 15 bases in between. CDR3 length: 16 residues. Germline V gene sequence: CDR1 SGHVS, CDR2 FNYEAQ. CDR3 DNA sequence: TGTGCCAGCAGCTTAGTGGCTAGTCTGGGTGCCGGGGAGCTGTTTTTT. Its translation is CASSLVASLGAGELFF.

This clonotype has just a few counts. The chain has TRBV5-6 and TRBJ2-2; 9 nucleotides agree with TRBD1. With V trimmed by 4 bases and J by 4 bases, 5 bases remained unmatched. Germline V gene lookup returns CDR1 SGHDT and CDR2 YYEEEE. The CDR3 contains 15 residues. The CDR3 DNA reads as TGTGCCAGCAGCGAGGACAGGGGATTCACCGGGGAGCTGTTTTTT. Protein product: CASSEDRGFTGELFF.

The chain couples TRBV10-3 to TRBJ2-7; 14 nucleotides align to TRBD2. The germline gives CDR1 ENHRY, CDR2 SYGVKD. The J segment lost 2 bases and the V segment lost 7 bases, leaving 4 bases of the junction unmatched. The CDR3 runs to 15 residues. The chain's CDR3 is CAINGLAGGPYEQYF. In DNA form, the CDR3 reads TGTGCCATCAATGGACTAGCGGGAGGACCCTACGAGCAGTACTTC.

This clonotype has a single count. In DNA, the CDR3 is TGCAGTGCCCATAGCGGGAGGGCCTACAATGAGCAGTTCTTC. It is translated as CSAHSGRAYNEQFF. The V gene is TRBV20-1, the J gene TRBJ2-1, with 11 bases matching TRBD2. Germline CDR1 DFQATT, CDR2 SNEGSKA (reference sequence). V trimming: 6 bases; J trimming: 2 bases; junction bases outside the gene matches: 3. CDR3 size: 14 residues.

The sample holds many counts of this clonotype. The junction and the germline gene differ at one end; a read error may be behind it. The chain carries TRBV29-1 and TRBJ2-7, with no clear D. Germline V gene data show CDR1 as SQVTM and CDR2 as ANQGSEA. This CDR3 is built from 11 residues. The DNA of the CDR3 is TGCAGCTTTGAATGGGGCTACGAGCAGTACTTC. Protein: CSFEWGYEQYF.

This clonotype was recorded at least ten times. The V gene is TRBV5-1, the J gene TRBJ1-1; 7 bases fit TRBD1. Germline V CDR1 and CDR2: SGHRS, YFSETQ. The trim removed 1 base at V and 8 bases at J, leaving 8 bases unmatched. The CDR3 sequence is 14 residues long. Here the CDR3 reads CASSLLGQLTEAFF. The CDR3 DNA sequence: TGCGCCAGCAGCTTGTTGGGACAGCTGACCGAAGCTTTCTTT.

This clonotype was picked up a small number of times. This chain uses TRBV7-9 with TRBJ2-5; 7 bases map to TRBD1. Germline lookup yields CDR1 SEHNR and CDR2 FQNEAQ (reference sequence). CDR3 length equals 15 residues. V shed 5 bases, J shed 5 bases, and the junction held 11 bases outside the gene matches. The CDR3 DNA sequence: TGTGCCAGCAGCCCCAAACAGGGGTGGACGGAGACCCAGTACTTC. Encoded protein: CASSPKQGWTETQYF. Combining the CDR3 with reference TRBV7-9 and TRBJ2-5 gives the whole variable domain DTGVSQNPRHKITKRGQNVTFRCDPISEHNRLYWYRQTLGQGPEFLTYFQNEAQLEKSRLLSDRFSAERPKGSFSTLEIQRTEQGDSAMYLCASSPKQGWTETQYFGPGTRLLVL.

V usage is TRBV6-6 and J usage is TRBJ1-5, with no clear D. The V gene lost 4 bases and the J gene lost 0 bases, with 10 bases spanning the gap. CDR1 and CDR2 (germline): MNHNY, SVGAGI (reference sequence). The CDR3 totals 15 residues. The CDR3 region is CASSFSGVSNQPQHF. CDR3 nucleotides: TGTGCCAGCAGTTTCTCGGGAGTTAGCAATCAGCCCCAGCATTTT.

The rearrangement links TRBV6-5 to TRBJ1-6; D is unresolved. This CDR3 spans 15 amino acids. V was clipped by 5 bases and J by 8 bases, with 16 bases between them. Germline V CDR1 and CDR2: MNHEY, SVGAGI. The CDR3 DNA follows: TGTGCCAGCAGTCCAGGCCCCAGGAGGGATTCACCCCTCCACTTT. Translating it yields CASSPGPRRDSPLHF.

V is TRBV7-2 and J is TRBJ1-5; maybe TRBD1 (5 bases). V was trimmed by 4 bases and J by 9 bases, leaving 22 bases between them. The CDR3 consists of 16 residues. Germline V CDR1 and CDR2: SGHTA, FQGNSA. The CDR3 DNA reads TGTGCCAGCAGCTCACGAGGGACGGGGCCTGGATGGCCCCAGCATTTT. The encoded protein is CASSSRGTGPGWPQHF. Combining the CDR3 with reference TRBV7-2 and TRBJ1-5 gives the whole variable domain GAGVSQSPSNKVTEKGKDVELRCDPISGHTALYWYRQSLGQGLEFLIYFQGNSAPDKSGLPSDRFSAERTGGSVSTLTIQRTQQEDSAVYLCASSSRGTGPGWPQHFGDGTRLSIL.

This clonotype was recorded many times. The CDR3 protein is CSARETSRETQYF. Here the CDR3 DNA reads TGCAGTGCTAGAGAGACTAGCCGGGAGACCCAGTACTTC. The J gene is TRBJ2-5, the V gene TRBV20-1; 7 nucleotides line up with TRBD2. CDR3 length: 13 amino acids. The germline V gene has CDR1 DFQATT and CDR2 SNEGSKA (reference sequence). V shed 0 bases, J shed 5 bases, and the junction held 3 bases outside the gene matches.

This clonotype occurred a few times. Germline is not matched at one junction end, which may reflect a read error. The chain employs TRBV5-5 and TRBJ2-7; D is possibly TRBD1 or TRBD2 (5 bases each). This CDR3 has 12 amino acids. In germline, CDR1 is SGHKS, CDR2 YYEKEE (reference sequence). The CDR3 DNA sequence: TGTGCCAGCAGCTTGGAAACTGGGGGTGTTCTCTTC. It is translated as CASSLETGGVLF.